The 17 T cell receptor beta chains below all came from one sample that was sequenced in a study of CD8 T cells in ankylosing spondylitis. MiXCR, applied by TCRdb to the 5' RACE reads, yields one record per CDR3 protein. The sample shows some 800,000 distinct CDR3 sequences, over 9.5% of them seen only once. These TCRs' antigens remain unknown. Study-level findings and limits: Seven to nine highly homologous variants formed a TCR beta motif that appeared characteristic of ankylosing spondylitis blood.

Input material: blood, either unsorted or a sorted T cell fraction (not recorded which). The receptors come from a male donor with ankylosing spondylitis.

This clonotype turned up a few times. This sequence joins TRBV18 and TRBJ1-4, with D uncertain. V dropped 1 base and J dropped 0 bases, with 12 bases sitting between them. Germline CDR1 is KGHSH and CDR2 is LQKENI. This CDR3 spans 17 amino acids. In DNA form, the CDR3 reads TGTGCCAGCTCACCACTTCGGATCTCAGCAACTAATGAAAAACTGTTTTTT. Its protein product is CASSPLRISATNEKLFF.

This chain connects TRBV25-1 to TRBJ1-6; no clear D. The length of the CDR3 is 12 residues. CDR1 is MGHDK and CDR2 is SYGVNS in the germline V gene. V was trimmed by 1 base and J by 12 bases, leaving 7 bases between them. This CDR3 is CASSESALPLHF. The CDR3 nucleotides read TGTGCCAGCAGTGAATCCGCACTACCCCTCCACTTT. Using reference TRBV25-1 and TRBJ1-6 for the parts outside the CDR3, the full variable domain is EADIYQTPRYLVIGTGKKITLECSQTMGHDKMYWYQQDPGMELHLIHYSYGVNSTEKGDLSSESTVSRIRTEHFPLTLESARPSHTSQYLCASSESALPLHFGNGTRLTVT.

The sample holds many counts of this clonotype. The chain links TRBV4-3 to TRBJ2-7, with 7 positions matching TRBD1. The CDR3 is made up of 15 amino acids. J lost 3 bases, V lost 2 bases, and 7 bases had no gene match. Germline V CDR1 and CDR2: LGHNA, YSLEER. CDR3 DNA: TGCGCCAGCAGCCAAAACTCGGGACAGATCTACGAGCAGTACTTC. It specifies CASSQNSGQIYEQYF.

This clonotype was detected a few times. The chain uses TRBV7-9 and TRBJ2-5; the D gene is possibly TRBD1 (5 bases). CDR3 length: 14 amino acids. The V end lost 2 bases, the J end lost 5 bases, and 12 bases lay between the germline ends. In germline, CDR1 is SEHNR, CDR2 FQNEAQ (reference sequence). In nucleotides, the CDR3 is TGTGCCAGCAGCTTAAGGGGCCTGGGGGAGACCCAGTACTTC. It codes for CASSLRGLGETQYF.

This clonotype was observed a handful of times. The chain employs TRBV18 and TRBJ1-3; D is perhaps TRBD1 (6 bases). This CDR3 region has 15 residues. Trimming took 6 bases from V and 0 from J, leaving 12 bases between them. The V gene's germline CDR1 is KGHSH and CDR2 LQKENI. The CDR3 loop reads CASSPGANSGNTIYF. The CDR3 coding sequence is TGTGCCAGCTCGCCGGGGGCGAACTCTGGAAACACCATATATTTT.

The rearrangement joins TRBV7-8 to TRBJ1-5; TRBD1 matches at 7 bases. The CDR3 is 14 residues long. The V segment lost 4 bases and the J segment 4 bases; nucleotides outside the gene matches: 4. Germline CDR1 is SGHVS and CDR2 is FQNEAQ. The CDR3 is CASSSDRRNQPQHF. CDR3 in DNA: TGTGCCAGCAGCTCGGACAGGAGGAATCAGCCCCAGCATTTT.

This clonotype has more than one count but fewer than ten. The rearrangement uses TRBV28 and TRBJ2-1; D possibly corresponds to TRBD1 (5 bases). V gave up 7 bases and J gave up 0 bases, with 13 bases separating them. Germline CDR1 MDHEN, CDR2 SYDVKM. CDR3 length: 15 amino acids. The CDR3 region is CASTQTQGSYNEQFF. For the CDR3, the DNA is TGTGCCAGCACCCAAACCCAGGGCTCCTACAATGAGCAGTTCTTC.

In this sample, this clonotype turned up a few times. Here the CDR3 reads CASSPGQTNTGELFF. CDR3 DNA: TGCGCCAGCAGCCCGGGACAGACGAACACCGGGGAGCTGTTTTTT. V usage is TRBV5-1 and J usage is TRBJ2-2; 7 bases are a match to TRBD1. Germline CDR1 is SGHRS and CDR2 is YFSETQ. V was clipped by 4 bases and J by 0 bases; unmatched bases: 3. The CDR3 is made up of 15 amino acids.

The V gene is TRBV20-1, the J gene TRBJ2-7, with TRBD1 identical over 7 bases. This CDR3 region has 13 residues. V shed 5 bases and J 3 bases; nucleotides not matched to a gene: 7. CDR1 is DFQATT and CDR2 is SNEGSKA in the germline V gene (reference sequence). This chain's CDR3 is CSAHQQGHYEQYF. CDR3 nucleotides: TGCAGTGCTCACCAACAGGGGCACTACGAGCAGTACTTC.

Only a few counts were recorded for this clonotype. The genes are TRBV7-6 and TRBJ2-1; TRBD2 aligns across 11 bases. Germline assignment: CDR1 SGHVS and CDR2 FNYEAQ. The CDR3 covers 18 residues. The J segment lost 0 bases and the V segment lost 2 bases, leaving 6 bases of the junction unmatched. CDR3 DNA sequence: TGTGCCAGCAGCTTAAGGGCTAGCGGGAGGCCCTCCTACAATGAGCAGTTCTTC. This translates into CASSLRASGRPSYNEQFF.

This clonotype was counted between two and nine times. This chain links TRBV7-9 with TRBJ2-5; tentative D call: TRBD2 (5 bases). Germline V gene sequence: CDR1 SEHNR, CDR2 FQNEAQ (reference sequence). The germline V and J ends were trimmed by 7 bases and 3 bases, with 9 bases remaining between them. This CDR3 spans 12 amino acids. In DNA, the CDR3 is TGTGCCAGCACCATTAGCGAAGAGACCCAGTACTTC. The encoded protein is CASTISEETQYF.

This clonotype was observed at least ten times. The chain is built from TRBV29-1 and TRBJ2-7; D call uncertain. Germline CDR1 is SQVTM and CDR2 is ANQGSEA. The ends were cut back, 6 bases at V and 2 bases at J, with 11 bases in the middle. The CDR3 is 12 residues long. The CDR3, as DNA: TGCAGCGTCGGCCCTGGAGCCTACGAGCAGTACTTC. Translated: CSVGPGAYEQYF.

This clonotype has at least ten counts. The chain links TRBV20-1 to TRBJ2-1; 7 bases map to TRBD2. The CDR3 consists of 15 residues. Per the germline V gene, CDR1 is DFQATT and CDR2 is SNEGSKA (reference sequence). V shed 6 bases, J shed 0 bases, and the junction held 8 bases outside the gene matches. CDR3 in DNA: TGCAGTGCCCGTGAAGGCGGGGGCTCCTACAATGAGCAGTTCTTC. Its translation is CSAREGGGSYNEQFF.

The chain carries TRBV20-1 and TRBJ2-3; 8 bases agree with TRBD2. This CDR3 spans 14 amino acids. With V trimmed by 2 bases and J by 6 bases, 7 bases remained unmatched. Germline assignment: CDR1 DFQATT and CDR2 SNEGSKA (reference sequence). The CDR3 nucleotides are TGCAGTGCTAGAAAGAGCGGGGGATACGATACGCAGTATTTT. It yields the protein CSARKSGGYDTQYF.

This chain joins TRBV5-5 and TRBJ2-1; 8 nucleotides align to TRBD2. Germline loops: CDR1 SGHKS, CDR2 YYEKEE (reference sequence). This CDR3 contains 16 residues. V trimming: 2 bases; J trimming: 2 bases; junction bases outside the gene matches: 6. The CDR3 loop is CASSFQLAATYNEQFF. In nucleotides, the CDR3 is TGTGCCAGCAGCTTCCAACTAGCGGCTACCTACAATGAGCAGTTCTTC.

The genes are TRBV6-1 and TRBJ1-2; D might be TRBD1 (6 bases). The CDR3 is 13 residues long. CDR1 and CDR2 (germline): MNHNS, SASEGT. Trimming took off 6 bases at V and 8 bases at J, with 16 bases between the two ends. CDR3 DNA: TGTGCCAGCAGAGATAACAGGGAAGACGGCTACACCTTC. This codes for CASRDNREDGYTF.

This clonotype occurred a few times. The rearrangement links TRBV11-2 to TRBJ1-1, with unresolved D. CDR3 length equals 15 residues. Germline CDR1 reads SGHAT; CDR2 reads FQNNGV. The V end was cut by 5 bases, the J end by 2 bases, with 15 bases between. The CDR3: CASSPAGGYNTEAFF. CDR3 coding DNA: TGTGCCAGCAGCCCCGCGGGCGGATACAACACTGAAGCTTTCTTT.